These 28 T cell receptor beta chains share one sample of origin, sequenced in a study of shared clonotypes between healthy human individuals. TCRdb's table, derived via immunoSEQ multiplex PCR, lists solely in-frame clones and lacks some. The profile shows roughly 2 million clones, 90% to 96% of them singletons. Sequenced sample: naive CD4+ T cells sorted from blood. Subset in this sample: CD45RA+ positively selected. The receptors were sampled from a man aged 18 to 30 in good health.

As concerns this clone: Distinct nucleotide sequences in the sample also encode this CDR3. The chain links TRBV27 to TRBJ2-3; D gene uncertain. This CDR3 is built from 15 residues. Trimming removed 0 bases from V and 0 bases from J, with 7 bases in between. CDR1 and CDR2 from the germline V gene are MNHEY and SMNVEV (reference sequence). The CDR3 coding sequence is TGTGCCAGCAGTTTATCTAGAACTAGCACAGATACGCAGTATTTT. As protein: CASSLSRTSTDTQYF.

The CDR3 sequence: CASSLTRTSGGYEQYF. In DNA form, the CDR3 reads TGTGCCAGCAGCTTAACGAGGACTAGCGGGGGTTACGAGCAGTACTTC. The V call is TRBV7-3, the J call TRBJ2-7; 13 nucleotides match TRBD2. Looked up from germline, CDR1 is SGHTA and CDR2 is FQGTGA. J was trimmed by 4 bases and V by 0 bases; bases with no gene match: 3. The CDR3 extends over 16 amino acids.

This clone was recorded once. The chain joins TRBV10-3 to TRBJ2-7; possible D gene TRBD1, 6 bases. CDR1 and CDR2 (germline): ENHRY, SYGVKD. The V and J ends lost 7 bases and 3 bases respectively, with 10 bases between them. The CDR3 sequence is 12 residues long. CDR3 sequence (DNA): TGTGCCATCATGCTGGACAGCTACGAGCAGTACTTC. Its translation: CAIMLDSYEQYF.

Concerning this clone: Additional DNA sequences in this sample encode the identical CDR3. The J gene is TRBJ1-1, the V gene TRBV18; D unclear. Germline values: CDR1 KGHSH, CDR2 LQKENI. V was trimmed by 0 bases and J by 2 bases, leaving 7 bases between them. This CDR3 comprises 14 residues. The DNA for the CDR3 is TGTGCCAGCTCACCACCGGCACTTAACACTGAAGCTTTCTTT. Its translation is CASSPPALNTEAFF.

The V gene is TRBV7-9, the J gene TRBJ2-2; D assignment may be TRBD1 or TRBD2 (5 bases each). Deletions cut 7 bases from V and 0 bases from J, with 15 bases between. Germline V gene lookup returns CDR1 SEHNR and CDR2 FQNEAQ (reference sequence). The CDR3 is made up of 16 amino acids. The CDR3 region has the DNA TGTGCCAGCACCTATACCGGGACCGCGAACACCGGGGAGCTGTTTTTT. Residues: CASTYTGTANTGELFF. Variable domain in full (rest from reference TRBV7-9 and TRBJ2-2): DTGVSQNPRHKITKRGQNVTFRCDPISEHNRLYWYRQTLGQGPEFLTYFQNEAQLEKSRLLSDRFSAERPKGSFSTLEIQRTEQGDSAMYLCASTYTGTANTGELFFGEGSRLTVL.

The gene calls are TRBV4-1 and TRBJ1-5; D might be TRBD1 (6 bases). V was shortened by 0 bases and J by 6 bases, with 12 bases between the two germline ends. The CDR3 spans 15 residues. Germline V gene data show CDR1 as MGHRA and CDR2 as YSYEKL. CDR3 in DNA: TGCGCCAGCAGCCAAGAACAGCCAGGGGTTCAGCCCCAGCATTTT. Protein product: CASSQEQPGVQPQHF.

A single count supports this clone. This chain joins TRBV5-1 and TRBJ2-3; 10 bases align to TRBD2. Germline values: CDR1 SGHRS, CDR2 YFSETQ. V shed 4 bases, J shed 3 bases, and the junction held 11 bases outside the gene matches. The CDR3 loop spans 17 amino acids. The CDR3 region is CASSPPASGSGTDTQYF. In DNA, the CDR3 is TGCGCCAGCAGCCCCCCGGCTAGCGGGAGTGGTACAGATACGCAGTATTTT.

As regards this clone: Other DNA variants within this sample encode the same CDR3. V gene TRBV9 combines with J gene TRBJ2-1, with D uncertain. The germline gives CDR1 SGDLS, CDR2 YYNGEE. The CDR3 covers 13 residues. Trimming removed 2 bases from V and 4 bases from J, with 7 bases in between. For the CDR3, the DNA is TGTGCCAGCAGCGTCGACGGATACAATGAGCAGTTCTTC. Translated, it gives CASSVDGYNEQFF.

V usage is TRBV7-9 and J usage is TRBJ1-1; unclear D gene. The germline CDR1 and CDR2 sequences are SEHNR and FQNEAQ (reference sequence). The CDR3 has 12 amino acids. Trimming shortened V by 2 bases and J by 6 bases, and 7 bases separated the two germline ends. The chain's CDR3 is CASSLSSPEAFF. The DNA for the CDR3 is TGTGCCAGCAGCTTATCAAGCCCTGAAGCTTTCTTT.

This chain uses TRBV5-1 with TRBJ2-7; 9 bases are a match to TRBD1. The CDR3 spans 15 residues. From germline, CDR1 is SGHRS and CDR2 YFSETQ. V was clipped by 3 bases and J by 5 bases; unmatched bases: 9. The CDR3 DNA follows: TGCGCCAGCAGCTCAACAGGGGGCGAATTGAACGAGCAGTACTTC. Protein product: CASSSTGGELNEQYF.

V and J are TRBV5-6 and TRBJ2-7; D gene ambiguous. Trimming cost V 2 bases and J 2 bases, with 17 bases left between them. Germline assignment: CDR1 SGHDT and CDR2 YYEEEE. The CDR3 loop spans 16 amino acids. The CDR3 region is CASSLVARVPTYEQYF. The DNA for the CDR3 is TGTGCCAGCAGCTTAGTTGCGAGAGTTCCGACCTACGAGCAGTACTTC.

This chain links TRBV18 with TRBJ2-2, with 9 nucleotides matching TRBD1. This CDR3 spans 15 amino acids. Germline loops: CDR1 KGHSH, CDR2 LQKENI. The junction had 4 bases not matched to a gene; V was cut back by 4 bases and J by 4 bases. The CDR3 sequence: CASSRQGVSTGELFF. DNA for the CDR3: TGTGCCAGCTCACGACAGGGGGTCAGCACCGGGGAGCTGTTTTTT. Supplemented by reference TRBV18 and TRBJ2-2, the full variable domain reads NAGVMQNPRHLVRRRGQEARLRCSPMKGHSHVYWYRQLPEEGLKFMVYLQKENIIDESGMPKERFSAEFPKEGPSILRIQQVVRGDSAAYFCASSRQGVSTGELFFGEGSRLTVL.

Only one count was recorded for this clone. This chain joins TRBV7-9 and TRBJ2-6; D not certain. V shed 1 base and J shed 0 bases, with 7 bases lying between them. This CDR3 comprises 16 residues. CDR1 is SEHNR, CDR2 FQNEAQ, per germline (reference sequence). The CDR3, as DNA: TGTGCCAGCAGCTTAGTCATAGGCTCTGGGGCCAACGTCCTGACTTTC. The encoded protein is CASSLVIGSGANVLTF.

The rearrangement uses TRBV29-1 and TRBJ1-1; 8 bases match TRBD1. CDR3 length equals 12 residues. Germline assignment: CDR1 SQVTM and CDR2 ANQGSEA. The ends lost 7 bases at V and 5 bases at J; junction bases unmatched: 6. The CDR3 reads CSADRGRTEAFF. CDR3 DNA: TGCAGCGCAGACAGGGGCAGAACTGAAGCTTTCTTT.

This chain joins TRBV10-3 and TRBJ2-2; tentative D call: TRBD2 (5 bases). The germline V and J ends were trimmed by 4 bases and 6 bases, with 9 bases remaining between them. Looked up from germline, CDR1 is ENHRY and CDR2 is SYGVKD. CDR3 length equals 13 residues. CDR3 loop: CAISAGEAGELFF. DNA for the CDR3: TGTGCCATCAGTGCCGGGGAAGCCGGGGAGCTGTTTTTT.

The J gene is TRBJ1-4, the V gene TRBV7-8; TRBD1 is a possible D gene (6 bases). The CDR3 is 14 residues long. Germline V gene lookup returns CDR1 SGHVS and CDR2 FQNEAQ. Trimming stripped 2 bases from V and 8 bases from J, with 12 bases between. Here the CDR3 reads CASSLQGSGEKLFF. For the CDR3, the DNA is TGTGCCAGCAGCTTACAGGGGTCGGGAGAAAAACTGTTTTTT.

The chain links TRBV12-5 to TRBJ2-7; D uncertain. Germline V gives CDR1 LGHNT, CDR2 FRNRAP. CDR3 length: 12 residues. The V and J ends lost 4 bases and 4 bases respectively, with 8 bases between them. The DNA for the CDR3 is TGTGCTAGTGGTTACAGTTATTACGAGCAGTACTTC. Translating gives CASGYSYYEQYF.

The gene calls are TRBV30 and TRBJ2-6; no firm D call. Germline assignment: CDR1 GTSNPN and CDR2 SVGIG (reference sequence). The V end was cut by 5 bases, the J end by 0 bases, with 11 bases between. CDR3 length: 15 amino acids. In DNA form, the CDR3 reads TGTGCCTGGGCCATTACAGCCTCTGGGGCCAACGTCCTGACTTTC. Translating it yields CAWAITASGANVLTF.

The chain joins TRBV5-1 to TRBJ2-3; D ambiguous. Germline V CDR1 and CDR2: SGHRS, YFSETQ. CDR3 length: 14 residues. Trimming stripped 4 bases from V and 5 bases from J, with 14 bases between. The CDR3 loop is CASSMGALGDTQYF. The CDR3 DNA follows: TGCGCCAGCAGCATGGGTGCCCTAGGAGATACGCAGTATTTT.

This clone has just one count. The chain joins TRBV19 to TRBJ2-7; D unclear. V was clipped by 5 bases and J by 2 bases, with 16 bases between them. The length of the CDR3 is 15 residues. Germline V gene sequence: CDR1 LNHDA, CDR2 SQIVND (reference sequence). The CDR3 sequence: CASSPRWSVPYEQYF. CDR3 DNA: TGTGCCAGTAGTCCTCGTTGGAGCGTGCCCTACGAGCAGTACTTC.

The chain couples TRBV5-6 to TRBJ1-6, with TRBD1 matching 10 bases. Trimming cost V 3 bases and J 6 bases; bases outside gene matches: 6. The CDR3 is 16 residues long. Germline assignment: CDR1 SGHDT and CDR2 YYEEEE. The CDR3 DNA follows: TGTGCCAGCAGCTACGGGGACAGGGGAGGTAATTCACCCCTCCACTTT. This gives the protein CASSYGDRGGNSPLHF.

V usage is TRBV7-9 and J usage is TRBJ2-3, with 9 nucleotides matching TRBD2. CDR1 and CDR2 (germline): SEHNR, FQNEAQ (reference sequence). The ends lost 2 bases at V and 4 bases at J; junction bases unmatched: 7. The CDR3 is made up of 16 amino acids. The CDR3 DNA is TGTGCCAGCAGCTTAAACTTGCGGGGGGGAGCAGATACGCAGTATTTT. Translation gives CASSLNLRGGADTQYF.

The rearrangement uses TRBV4-1 and TRBJ2-7, with TRBD1 matching over 7 bases. With V trimmed by 1 base and J by 6 bases, 6 bases remained unmatched. Germline assignment: CDR1 MGHRA and CDR2 YSYEKL. This CDR3 region has 14 residues. CDR3 bases: TGCGCCAGCAGCCAAGCCGACAGGGTAGGCGAGCAGTACTTC. Protein product: CASSQADRVGEQYF.

V usage is TRBV19 and J usage is TRBJ1-2, with TRBD1 identical over 7 bases. CDR3 length equals 14 residues. Germline V CDR1 and CDR2: LNHDA, SQIVND (reference sequence). V trimming: 9 bases; J trimming: 4 bases; junction bases outside the gene matches: 11. CDR3 loop: CASRSGQARYGYTF. CDR3 DNA sequence: TGTGCCAGCCGATCTGGACAGGCGCGCTATGGCTACACCTTC.

The V and J genes are TRBV7-2 and TRBJ2-7, with TRBD2 identical over 11 bases. Germline V gene sequence: CDR1 SGHTA, CDR2 FQGNSA. The V gene end was trimmed by 4 bases and the J gene end by 2 bases; junction bases not matched to a gene: 7. The CDR3 contains 16 residues. DNA of the CDR3: TGTGCCAGCAGCTCGCTGACTAGCGGGAATCCCTACGAGCAGTACTTC. Amino acid sequence: CASSSLTSGNPYEQYF.

The gene calls are TRBV5-4 and TRBJ2-2; maybe TRBD1 (6 bases). The CDR3 has 15 amino acids. Germline V gene data show CDR1 as SGHNT and CDR2 as YYREEE (reference sequence). Trimming removed 2 bases from V and 4 bases from J, with 12 bases in between. Written as DNA, the CDR3 is TGTGCCAGCAGCTTAGGGGGAATTTTCACCGGGGAGCTGTTTTTT. It is translated as CASSLGGIFTGELFF.

Of note for this clone: A junction end diverges from the germline sequence, so it may reflect a read error. V gene TRBV7-7 combines with J gene TRBJ2-5; D not resolved. Germline V gene data show CDR1 as SSHAT and CDR2 as FNYEAQ (reference sequence). This CDR3 has 13 residues. In DNA, the CDR3 is TGTGCTAGCAGCTTAGGACCCAAAGAGACCCAGTACTTC. Translated, it gives CASSLGPKETQYF.

A single count supports this clone. CDR3 nucleotide sequence: TGCGCCAGCAGCCAAGAACGTAACAGCGGAGGTGAGCAGTACTTC. The encoded protein is CASSQERNSGGEQYF. V and J are TRBV4-3 and TRBJ2-7; possibly TRBD2 for D (5 bases). The V gene's germline CDR1 is LGHNA and CDR2 YSLEER. The CDR3 has 15 residues. V was cut by 0 bases and J by 7 bases, with 16 bases left in between.